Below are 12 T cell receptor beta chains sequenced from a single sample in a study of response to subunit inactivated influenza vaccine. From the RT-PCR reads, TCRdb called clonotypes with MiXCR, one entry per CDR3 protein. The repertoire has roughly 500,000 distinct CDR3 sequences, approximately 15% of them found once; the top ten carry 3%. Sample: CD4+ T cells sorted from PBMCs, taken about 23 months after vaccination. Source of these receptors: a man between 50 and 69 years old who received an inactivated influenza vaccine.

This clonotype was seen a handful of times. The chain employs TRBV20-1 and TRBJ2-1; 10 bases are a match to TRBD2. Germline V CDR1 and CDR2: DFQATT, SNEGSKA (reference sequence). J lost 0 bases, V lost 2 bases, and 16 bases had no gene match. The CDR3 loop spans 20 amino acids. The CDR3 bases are TGCAGTGCTAGACCTAATAATCTTACTAGCGGGGCCCGCTCCTACAATGAGCAGTTCTTC. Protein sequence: CSARPNNLTSGARSYNEQFF.

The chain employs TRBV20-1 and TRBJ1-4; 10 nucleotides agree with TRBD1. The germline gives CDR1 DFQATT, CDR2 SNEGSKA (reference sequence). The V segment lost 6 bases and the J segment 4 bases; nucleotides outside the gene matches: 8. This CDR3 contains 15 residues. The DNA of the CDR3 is TGCAGTGCCGGACAGGGGGTGGCCGGTAATGAAAAACTGTTTTTT. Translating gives CSAGQGVAGNEKLFF.

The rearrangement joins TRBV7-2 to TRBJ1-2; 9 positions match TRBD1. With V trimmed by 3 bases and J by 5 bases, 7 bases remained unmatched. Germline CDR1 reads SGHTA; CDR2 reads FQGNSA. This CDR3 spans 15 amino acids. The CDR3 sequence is CASSLSTGGGYGYTF. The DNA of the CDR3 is TGTGCCAGCAGCTTGAGTACAGGGGGCGGGTATGGCTACACCTTC.

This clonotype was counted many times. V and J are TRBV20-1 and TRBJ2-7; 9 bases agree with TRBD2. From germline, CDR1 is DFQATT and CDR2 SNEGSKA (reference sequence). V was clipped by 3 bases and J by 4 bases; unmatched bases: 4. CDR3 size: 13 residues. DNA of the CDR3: TGCAGTGCTAGTAGCGGGAGAGGGTACGAGCAGTACTTC. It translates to CSASSGRGYEQYF.

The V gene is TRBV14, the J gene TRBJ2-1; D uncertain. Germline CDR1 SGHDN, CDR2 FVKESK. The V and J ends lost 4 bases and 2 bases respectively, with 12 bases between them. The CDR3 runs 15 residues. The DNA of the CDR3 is TGTGCCAGCAGCCTCCTAGGCGGCCCCTACAATGAGCAGTTCTTC. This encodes CASSLLGGPYNEQFF.

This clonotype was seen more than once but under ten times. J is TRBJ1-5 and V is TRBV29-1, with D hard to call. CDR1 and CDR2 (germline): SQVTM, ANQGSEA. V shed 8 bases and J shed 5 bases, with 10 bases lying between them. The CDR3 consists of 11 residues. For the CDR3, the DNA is TGCAGCTCCCAGCGGGATCAGCCCCAGCATTTT. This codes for CSSQRDQPQHF.

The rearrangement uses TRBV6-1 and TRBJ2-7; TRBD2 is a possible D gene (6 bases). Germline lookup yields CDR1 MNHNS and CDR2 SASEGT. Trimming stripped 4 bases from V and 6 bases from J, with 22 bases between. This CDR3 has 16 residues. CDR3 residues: CASSGASAQGSFEQYF. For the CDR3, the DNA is TGTGCCAGCAGTGGAGCTAGCGCCCAGGGTTCGTTCGAGCAGTACTTC.

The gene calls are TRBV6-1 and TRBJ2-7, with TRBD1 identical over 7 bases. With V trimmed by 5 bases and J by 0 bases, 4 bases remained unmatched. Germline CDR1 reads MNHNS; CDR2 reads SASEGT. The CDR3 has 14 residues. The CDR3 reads CASSPQGNSYEQYF. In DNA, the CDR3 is TGTGCCAGCAGTCCACAGGGGAACTCCTACGAGCAGTACTTC.

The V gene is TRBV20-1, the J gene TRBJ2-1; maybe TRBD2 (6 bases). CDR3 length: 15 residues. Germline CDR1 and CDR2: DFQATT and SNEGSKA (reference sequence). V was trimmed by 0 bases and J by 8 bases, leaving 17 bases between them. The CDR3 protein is CSAREPSTSVDEQFF. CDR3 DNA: TGCAGTGCTAGAGAACCGTCGACTAGTGTCGATGAGCAGTTCTTC.

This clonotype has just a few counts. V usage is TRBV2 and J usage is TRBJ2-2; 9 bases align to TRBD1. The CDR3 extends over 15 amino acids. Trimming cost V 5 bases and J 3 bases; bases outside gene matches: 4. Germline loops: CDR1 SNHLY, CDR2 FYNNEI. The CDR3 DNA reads TGTGCCAGCAGTAACAGGGGGCTCGACACCGGGGAGCTGTTTTTT. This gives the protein CASSNRGLDTGELFF.

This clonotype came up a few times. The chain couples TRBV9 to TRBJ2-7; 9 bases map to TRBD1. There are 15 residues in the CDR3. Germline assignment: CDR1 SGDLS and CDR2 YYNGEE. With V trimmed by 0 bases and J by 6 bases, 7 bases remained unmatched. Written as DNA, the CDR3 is TGTGCCAGCAGCGTAGCGGGACAGGGTCTAAGCGAGCAGTACTTC. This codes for CASSVAGQGLSEQYF.

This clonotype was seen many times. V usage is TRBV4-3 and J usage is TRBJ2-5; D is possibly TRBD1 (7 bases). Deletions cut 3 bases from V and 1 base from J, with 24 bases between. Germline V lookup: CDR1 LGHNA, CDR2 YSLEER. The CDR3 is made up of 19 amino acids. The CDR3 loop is CASSHYPVGSGGIQETQYF. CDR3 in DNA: TGCGCCAGCAGCCATTACCCCGTTGGGTCAGGGGGGATCCAAGAGACCCAGTACTTC.